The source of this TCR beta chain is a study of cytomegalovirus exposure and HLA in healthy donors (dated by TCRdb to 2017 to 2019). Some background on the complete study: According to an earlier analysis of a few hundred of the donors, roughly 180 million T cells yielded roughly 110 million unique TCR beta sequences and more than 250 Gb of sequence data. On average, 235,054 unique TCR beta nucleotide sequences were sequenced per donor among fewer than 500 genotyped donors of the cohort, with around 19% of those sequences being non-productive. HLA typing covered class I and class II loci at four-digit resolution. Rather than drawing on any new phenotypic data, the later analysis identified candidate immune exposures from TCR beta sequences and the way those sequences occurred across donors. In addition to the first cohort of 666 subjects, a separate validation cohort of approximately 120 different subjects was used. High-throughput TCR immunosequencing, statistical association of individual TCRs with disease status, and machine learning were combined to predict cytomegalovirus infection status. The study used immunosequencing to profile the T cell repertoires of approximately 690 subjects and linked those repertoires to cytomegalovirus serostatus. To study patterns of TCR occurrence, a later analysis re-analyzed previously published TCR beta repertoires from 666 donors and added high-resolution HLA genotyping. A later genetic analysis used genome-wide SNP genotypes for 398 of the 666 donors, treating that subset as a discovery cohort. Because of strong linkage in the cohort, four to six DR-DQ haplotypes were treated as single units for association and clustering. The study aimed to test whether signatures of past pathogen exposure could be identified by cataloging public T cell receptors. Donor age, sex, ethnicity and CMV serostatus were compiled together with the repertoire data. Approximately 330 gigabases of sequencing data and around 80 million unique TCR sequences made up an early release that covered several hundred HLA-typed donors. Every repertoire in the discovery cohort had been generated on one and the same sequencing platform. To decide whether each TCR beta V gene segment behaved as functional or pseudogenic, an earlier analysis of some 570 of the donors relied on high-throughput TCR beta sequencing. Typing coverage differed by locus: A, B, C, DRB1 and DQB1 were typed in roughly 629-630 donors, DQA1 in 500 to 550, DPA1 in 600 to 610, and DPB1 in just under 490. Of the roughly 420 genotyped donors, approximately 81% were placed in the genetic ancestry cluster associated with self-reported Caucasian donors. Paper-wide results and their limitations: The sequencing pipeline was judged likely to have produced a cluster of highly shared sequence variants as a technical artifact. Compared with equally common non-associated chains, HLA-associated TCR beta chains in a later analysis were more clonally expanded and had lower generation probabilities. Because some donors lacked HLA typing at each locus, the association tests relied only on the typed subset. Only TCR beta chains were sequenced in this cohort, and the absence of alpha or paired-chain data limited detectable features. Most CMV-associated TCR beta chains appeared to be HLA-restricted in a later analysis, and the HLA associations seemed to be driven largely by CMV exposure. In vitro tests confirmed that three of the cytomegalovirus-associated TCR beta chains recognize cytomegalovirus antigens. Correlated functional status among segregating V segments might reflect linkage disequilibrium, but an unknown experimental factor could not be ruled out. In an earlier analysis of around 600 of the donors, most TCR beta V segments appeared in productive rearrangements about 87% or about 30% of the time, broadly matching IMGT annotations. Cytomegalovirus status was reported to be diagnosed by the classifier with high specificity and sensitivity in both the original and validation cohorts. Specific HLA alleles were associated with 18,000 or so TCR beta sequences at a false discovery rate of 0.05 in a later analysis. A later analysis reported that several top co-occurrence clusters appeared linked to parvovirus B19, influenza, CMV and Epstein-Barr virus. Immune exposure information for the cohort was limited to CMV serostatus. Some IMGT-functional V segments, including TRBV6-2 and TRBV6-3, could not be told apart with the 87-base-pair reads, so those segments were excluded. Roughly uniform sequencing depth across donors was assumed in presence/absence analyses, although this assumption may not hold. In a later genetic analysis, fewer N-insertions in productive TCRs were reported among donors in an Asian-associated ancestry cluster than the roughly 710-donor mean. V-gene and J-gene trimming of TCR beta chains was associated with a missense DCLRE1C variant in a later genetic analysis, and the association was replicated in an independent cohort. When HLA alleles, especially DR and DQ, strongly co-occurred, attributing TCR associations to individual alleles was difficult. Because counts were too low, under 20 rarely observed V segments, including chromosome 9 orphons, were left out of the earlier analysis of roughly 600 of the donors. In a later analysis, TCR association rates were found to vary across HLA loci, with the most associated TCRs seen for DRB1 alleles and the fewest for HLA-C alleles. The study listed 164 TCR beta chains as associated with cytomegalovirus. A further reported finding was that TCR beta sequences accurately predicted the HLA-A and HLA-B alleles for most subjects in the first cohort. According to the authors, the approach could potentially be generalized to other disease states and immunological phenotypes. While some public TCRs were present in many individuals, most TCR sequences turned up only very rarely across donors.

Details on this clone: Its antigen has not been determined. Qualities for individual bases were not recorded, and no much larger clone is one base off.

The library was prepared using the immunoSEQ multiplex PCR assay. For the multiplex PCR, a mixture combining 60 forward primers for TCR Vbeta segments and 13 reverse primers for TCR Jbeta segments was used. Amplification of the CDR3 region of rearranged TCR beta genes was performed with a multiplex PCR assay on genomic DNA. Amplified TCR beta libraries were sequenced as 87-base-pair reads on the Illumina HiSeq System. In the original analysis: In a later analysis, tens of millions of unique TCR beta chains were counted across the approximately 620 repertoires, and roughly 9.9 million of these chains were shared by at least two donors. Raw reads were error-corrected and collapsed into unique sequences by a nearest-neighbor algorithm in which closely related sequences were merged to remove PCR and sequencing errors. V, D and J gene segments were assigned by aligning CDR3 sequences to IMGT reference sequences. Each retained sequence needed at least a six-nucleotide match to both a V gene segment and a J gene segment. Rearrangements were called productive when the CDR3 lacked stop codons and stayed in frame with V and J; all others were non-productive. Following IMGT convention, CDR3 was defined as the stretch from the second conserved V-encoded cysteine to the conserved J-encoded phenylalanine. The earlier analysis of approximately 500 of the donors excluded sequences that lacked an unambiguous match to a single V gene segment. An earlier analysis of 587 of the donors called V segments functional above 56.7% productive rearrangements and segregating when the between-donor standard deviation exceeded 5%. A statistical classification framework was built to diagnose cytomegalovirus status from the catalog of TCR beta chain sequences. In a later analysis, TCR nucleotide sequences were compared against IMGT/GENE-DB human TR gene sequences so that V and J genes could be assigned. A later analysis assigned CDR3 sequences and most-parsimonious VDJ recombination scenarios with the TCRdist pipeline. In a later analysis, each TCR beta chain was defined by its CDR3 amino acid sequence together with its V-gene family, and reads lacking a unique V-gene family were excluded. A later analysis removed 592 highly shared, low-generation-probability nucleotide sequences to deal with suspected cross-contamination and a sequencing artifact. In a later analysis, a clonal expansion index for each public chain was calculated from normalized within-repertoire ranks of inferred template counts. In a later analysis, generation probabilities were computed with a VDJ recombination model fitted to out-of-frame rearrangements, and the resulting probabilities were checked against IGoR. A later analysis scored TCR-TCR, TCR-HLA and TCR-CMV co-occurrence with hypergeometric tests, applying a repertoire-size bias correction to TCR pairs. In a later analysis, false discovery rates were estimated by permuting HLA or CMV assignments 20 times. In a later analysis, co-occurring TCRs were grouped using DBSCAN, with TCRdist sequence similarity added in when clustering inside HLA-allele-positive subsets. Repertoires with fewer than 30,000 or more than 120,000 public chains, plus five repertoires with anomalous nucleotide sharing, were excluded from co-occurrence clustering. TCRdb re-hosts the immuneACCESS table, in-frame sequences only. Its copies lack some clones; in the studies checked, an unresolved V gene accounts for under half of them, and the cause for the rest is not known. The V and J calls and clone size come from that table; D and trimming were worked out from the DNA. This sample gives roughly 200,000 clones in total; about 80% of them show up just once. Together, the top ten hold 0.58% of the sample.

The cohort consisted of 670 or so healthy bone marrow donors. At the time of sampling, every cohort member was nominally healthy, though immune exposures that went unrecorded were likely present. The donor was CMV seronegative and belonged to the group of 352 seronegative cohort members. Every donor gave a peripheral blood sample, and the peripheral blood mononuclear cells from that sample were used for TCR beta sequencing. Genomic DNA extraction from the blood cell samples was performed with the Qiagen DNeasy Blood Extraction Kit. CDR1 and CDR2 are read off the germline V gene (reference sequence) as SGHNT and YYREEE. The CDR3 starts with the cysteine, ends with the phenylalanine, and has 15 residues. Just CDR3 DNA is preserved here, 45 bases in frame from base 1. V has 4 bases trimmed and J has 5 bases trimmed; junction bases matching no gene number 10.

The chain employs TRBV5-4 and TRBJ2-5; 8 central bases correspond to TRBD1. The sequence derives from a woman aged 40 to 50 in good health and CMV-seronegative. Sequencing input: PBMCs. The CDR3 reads CASSNPTGVGETQYF. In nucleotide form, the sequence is TGTGCCAGCAGCAACCCGACAGGGGTCGGGGAGACCCAGTACTTC.